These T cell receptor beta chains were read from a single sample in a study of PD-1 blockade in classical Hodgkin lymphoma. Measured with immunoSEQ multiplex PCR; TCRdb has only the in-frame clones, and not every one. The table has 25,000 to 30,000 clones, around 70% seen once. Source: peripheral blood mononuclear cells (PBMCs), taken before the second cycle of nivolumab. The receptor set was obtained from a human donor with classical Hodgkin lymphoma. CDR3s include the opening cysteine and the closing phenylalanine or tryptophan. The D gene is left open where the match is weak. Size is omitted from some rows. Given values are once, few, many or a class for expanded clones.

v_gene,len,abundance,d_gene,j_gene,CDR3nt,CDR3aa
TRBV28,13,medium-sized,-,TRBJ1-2,TGTGCCAGCAGTCTGGGGGCTGGGTATGGCTACACCTTC,CASSLGAGYGYTF
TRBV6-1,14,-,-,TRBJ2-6,TGTGCCAGCACAGTAACAGCTGGGGCCAACGTCCTGACTTTC,CASTVTAGANVLTF
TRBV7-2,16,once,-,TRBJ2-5,TGTGCCAGCAGCTTAGACCGGGATCCCGACGGAGAGACCCAGTACTTC,CASSLDRDPDGETQYF
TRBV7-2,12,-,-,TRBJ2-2,TGTGCCAGCAGCCCCCCGAGCCCCGAGCTGTTTTTT,CASSPPSPELFF
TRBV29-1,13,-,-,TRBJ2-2,TGCAGCGTTGAGCCAACAAACACCGGGGAGCTGTTTTTT,CSVEPTNTGELFF
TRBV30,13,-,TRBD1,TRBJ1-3,TGTGCCTGGGCCCCGGGACAGCGCAACCCTTTATATTTT,CAWAPGQRNPLYF
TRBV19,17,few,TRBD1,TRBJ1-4,TGTGCCAGTAGTATCCGGACAGGGAGGAGGCTTAATGAAAAACTGTTTTTT,CASSIRTGRRLNEKLFF
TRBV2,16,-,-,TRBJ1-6,TGTGCCAGTTTAAGCAGGCCGAGCTCCTATAATTCACCCCTCCACTTT,CASLSRPSSYNSPLHF
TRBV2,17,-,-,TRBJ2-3,TGTGCCAGCAGTCGAACCCGACAGGCCTCAAACACAGATACGCAGTATTTT,CASSRTRQASNTDTQYF
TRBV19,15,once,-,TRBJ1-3,TGTGCCAGTAGTTGGGACTTGAGCTCTGGAAACACCATATATTTT,CASSWDLSSGNTIYF